The TCR beta chain described here comes from a study of response to subunit inactivated influenza vaccine (dated 2018 in TCRdb). About the study as a whole: Deep quantitative T cell receptor repertoire profiling was used in the study to track responses to a trivalent subunit inactivated influenza vaccine. Findings and caveats that apply to the study as a whole: It was suggested by the authors that each seasonal influenza vaccination may recruit only a limited number of new T cells.

In regard to this clonotype: The antigen it recognizes is unknown. The input lacks base qualities; no much larger clone sits a single base away.

The CDR3 sequence holds 14 residues, the cysteine and phenylalanine included. Just CDR3 DNA is preserved here, 42 bases in frame from base 1. From a lookup of the germline V gene (reference sequence), CDR1 and CDR2 are LGHDT and YNNKEL. Trimming takes 3 bases from V and 11 bases from J, and the germline ends sit 16 bases apart. Library generation was performed with RT-PCR. The sequencing machine was an Illumina HiSeq 2500. Through fastp at Q25 and MiXCR, TCRdb rebuilt clones from the public reads, retaining in-frame beta chains. Identical CDR3 protein sequences are pooled into one entry, listed with their most common genes and DNA. This sample holds 530,000 or so distinct CDR3 sequences; about 11% were observed only once. The ten largest clones represent 10% of the sample.

The sequence was obtained from a man over 45 who received an inactivated influenza vaccine. Donor details come from another sample of the same person, matched by shared clones. The sequences come from PBMCs from blood, collected on the day of vaccination. The chain links TRBV3-1 with TRBJ1-4; the D gene lacks a confident call. The DNA sequence is TGTGCCAGCAGCCAGAAAGGGCTGGTGGAGAAACTGTTTTTT. Its translation reads: CASSQKGLVEKLFF.